This T cell receptor (beta chain) was sequenced for a study of blood T cell repertoires in COVID-19. Background on the study: Both acute and convalescent COVID-19 samples were obtained from the United States, Italy and Spain. PBMCs, B-cell-depleted T cells, or T cells were the source of the cDNA or gDNA that made up the material.

Source study methods: Estimated nucleated cell counts came from reference gene primer amplification. The protocol was immunoSEQ multiplex PCR, while the TCRdb copy is restricted to in-frame clones and leaves out a portion. V, J and clone size derive from that table, while D and trimming were established from the DNA sequence. Among some 290,000 clones listed, less than 90% were seen once. The trim removed 3 bases at V and 3 bases at J, leaving 6 bases unmatched. Germline-derived CDR1 and CDR2 are SGDLS and YYNGEE. The CDR3 is 14 residues long. Seattle's enrolled individuals joined amid active infection and were then monitored longitudinally.

The chain employs TRBV9 and TRBJ2-7; TRBD1 matches at 7 bases. Sequencing was performed on peripheral blood. This clonotype was sampled from a woman in her 30s with COVID-19, enrolled during active disease. The CDR3 coding sequence is TGTGCCAGCAGCGGGGACAGTTCGAACTACGAGCAGTACTTC. The encoded protein is CASSGDSSNYEQYF.